These 19 T cell receptor beta chains were all obtained from the same sample, sequenced in a study of T cells after yellow fever vaccination. MiXCR was run by TCRdb on the 5' RACE reads, yielding one entry per CDR3 protein. Of hundreds of thousands of distinct CDR3 sequences listed, 15% to 20% are singletons. The sample consisted of PBMCs, taken before the yellow fever booster vaccination. These receptors came from a man in his late teens or twenties who received the YFV17D yellow fever vaccine.

This chain connects TRBV19 to TRBJ1-2; 7 nucleotides line up with TRBD1. Trimming removed 3 bases from V and 5 bases from J; junction bases left unmatched: 15. CDR1 LNHDA and CDR2 SQIVND come from the germline V gene (reference sequence). The CDR3 has 17 amino acids. The CDR3 region has the DNA TGTGCCAGTAGTATCGTGTACAGGGGACCGGTCTCTTATGGCTACACCTTC. Translation: CASSIVYRGPVSYGYTF.

This chain joins TRBV18 and TRBJ2-3; D unresolved. CDR3 length equals 15 residues. Germline loops: CDR1 KGHSH, CDR2 LQKENI. V was shortened by 6 bases and J by 1 base, with 14 bases between the two germline ends. The CDR3 sequence is CASSPSGDGTDTQYF. In DNA form, the CDR3 reads TGTGCCAGCTCCCCTTCGGGCGATGGCACAGATACGCAGTATTTT.

The chain employs TRBV9 and TRBJ1-1; D is undetermined. The V end was cut by 3 bases, the J end by 4 bases, with 10 bases between. The CDR3 consists of 13 residues. Germline CDR1 reads SGDLS; CDR2 reads YYNGEE. The CDR3 DNA is TGTGCCAGCAGCGCCCCGTCGAGCACTGAAGCTTTCTTT. It codes for CASSAPSSTEAFF.

This clonotype was counted many times. This rearrangement joins TRBV5-1 to TRBJ1-6; 7 positions agree with TRBD1. The CDR3 runs to 14 residues. J lost 10 bases, V lost 0 bases, and 4 bases had no gene match. Germline V gene lookup returns CDR1 SGHRS and CDR2 YFSETQ. Here the CDR3 reads CASSLAGQRSPLHF. The CDR3 DNA follows: TGCGCCAGCAGCTTGGCGGGACAGCGCTCACCCCTCCACTTT.

The genes are TRBV20-1 and TRBJ2-5; D gene uncertain. The CDR3 consists of 14 residues. Trimming cost V 3 bases and J 0 bases, with 11 bases left between them. The V gene's germline CDR1 is DFQATT and CDR2 SNEGSKA (reference sequence). The CDR3: CSASSQPYQETQYF. The DNA of the CDR3 is TGCAGTGCTAGCAGCCAGCCTTACCAAGAGACCCAGTACTTC.

V is TRBV3-1 and J is TRBJ1-2, with D hard to call. Trimming cost V 2 bases and J 4 bases, with 8 bases left between them. The CDR3 loop spans 13 amino acids. Germline CDR1 is LGHDT and CDR2 is YNNKEL (reference sequence). CDR3 amino acids: CASSQLEGYGYTF. The CDR3 bases are TGTGCCAGCAGCCAACTTGAGGGCTATGGCTACACCTTC.

This clonotype was counted only a few times. The chain links TRBV5-1 to TRBJ1-2; a possible D gene is TRBD1 (5 bases). CDR1 is SGHRS, CDR2 YFSETQ, per germline. This CDR3 contains 16 residues. V was trimmed by 0 bases and J by 3 bases, leaving 15 bases between them. The DNA for the CDR3 is TGCGCCAGCAGCTTGGCCTCAGTCGGGGGGGACTATGGCTACACCTTC. Its translation: CASSLASVGGDYGYTF. Together with reference TRBV5-1 and TRBJ1-2, the CDR3 gives the full variable domain: KAGVTQTPRYLIKTRGQQVTLSCSPISGHRSVSWYQQTPGQGLQFLFEYFSETQRNKGNFPGRFSGRQFSNSRSEMNVSTLELGDSALYLCASSLASVGGDYGYTFGSGTRLTVV.

This clonotype was seen only a few times. The chain carries TRBV12-3 or TRBV12-4 and TRBJ2-1, with TRBD2 matching over 8 bases. Trimming cost V 3 bases and J 0 bases; bases outside gene matches: 13. The CDR3 consists of 19 residues. CDR3 DNA: TGTGCCAGCAGTTTGGTGTTCATAGCGGGGATCAGCTCCTACAATGAGCAGTTCTTC. Encoded protein: CASSLVFIAGISSYNEQFF.

The CDR3 bases are TGCAGCGCACGGGGAGGGGGGCAAGAGACCCAGTACTTC. It translates to CSARGGGQETQYF. The chain couples TRBV29-1 to TRBJ2-5; TRBD2 is a possible D gene (7 bases). The CDR3 extends over 13 amino acids. Germline V gene sequence: CDR1 SQVTM, CDR2 ANQGSEA. V lost 7 bases and J 2 bases, leaving 14 bases between the germline ends.

This clonotype was detected only a few times. The chain combines TRBV6-2 or TRBV6-3 with TRBJ1-5; tentatively, D is TRBD1 (5 bases). This CDR3 has 12 residues. Looked up from germline, CDR1 is MNHEY and CDR2 is SVGEGT. V dropped 2 bases and J dropped 6 bases, with 5 bases sitting between them. CDR3 in DNA: TGTGCCAGCAGTTACGGGGGTCAGCCCCAGCATTTT. It specifies CASSYGGQPQHF.

This clonotype was detected only a few times. The chain couples TRBV4-1 to TRBJ2-5; 10 bases map to TRBD2. The V gene's germline CDR1 is MGHRA and CDR2 YSYEKL. CDR3 size: 18 residues. Unmatched junction bases numbered 10, after V lost 1 base and J lost 2 bases. The DNA for the CDR3 is TGCGCCAGCAGCCAAGGGCCTAGCGGGGGCCGGGGGCAAGAGACCCAGTACTTC. This encodes CASSQGPSGGRGQETQYF.

This clonotype was seen a handful of times. The junction differs from germline at one of its ends, possibly a read error. The V and J genes are TRBV12-3 or TRBV12-4 and TRBJ2-1; D may be TRBD2 (5 bases). The CDR3 length is 15 residues. For the CDR3, the DNA is TGTGCCAGCAGTTTAAGAGGGAGCTCCTACTATGAGCAGTTCTTC. Protein: CASSLRGSSYYEQFF.

This clonotype came up once. The chain carries TRBV6-1 and TRBJ2-5; 7 nucleotides line up with TRBD1. The CDR3 is made up of 14 amino acids. V lost 5 bases, J lost 5 bases, and 8 bases stayed unmatched. In germline, CDR1 is MNHNS, CDR2 SASEGT. For the CDR3, the DNA is TGTGCCAGCAGTAAGACAGGGTTGGGGGAGACCCAGTACTTC. Protein product: CASSKTGLGETQYF.

This chain links TRBV4-3 with TRBJ1-3; 9 nucleotides agree with TRBD1. This CDR3 spans 20 amino acids. The ends lost 1 base at V and 4 bases at J; junction bases unmatched: 17. The germline V gene encodes CDR1 LGHNA and CDR2 YSLEER. The DNA of the CDR3 is TGCGCCAGCAGCCAAGTCGGATACGATTTTACAGGGGGCCCCGGAAACACCATATATTTT. Translating gives CASSQVGYDFTGGPGNTIYF.

The gene calls are TRBV9 and TRBJ1-6; D not resolved. CDR1 is SGDLS, CDR2 YYNGEE, per germline. The germline V and J ends were trimmed by 0 bases and 3 bases, with 4 bases remaining between them. CDR3 length: 14 residues. CDR3 loop: CASSVGDYNSPLHF. CDR3 coding DNA: TGTGCCAGCAGCGTAGGGGACTATAATTCACCCCTCCACTTT.

The sample holds a few counts of this clonotype. This chain uses TRBV11-3 with TRBJ2-2; D might be TRBD2 (6 bases). V was cut by 4 bases and J by 5 bases, with 11 bases left in between. Per the germline V gene, CDR1 is SGHNT and CDR2 is YENEEA. The CDR3 runs to 14 residues. The CDR3 loop is CASSSPRGTGELFF. CDR3 coding DNA: TGTGCCAGCAGCTCCCCTCGGGGGACCGGGGAGCTGTTTTTT.

In this sample, this clonotype turned up many times. V is TRBV4-1 and J is TRBJ1-5, with D uncertain. The V end lost 1 base, the J end lost 5 bases, and 18 bases lay between the germline ends. This CDR3 spans 17 amino acids. CDR1 is MGHRA, CDR2 YSYEKL, per germline. CDR3 residues: CASSQAGWPVKDQPQHF. The CDR3 coding sequence is TGCGCCAGCAGCCAAGCGGGTTGGCCAGTAAAAGATCAGCCCCAGCATTTT.

The chain carries TRBV7-3 and TRBJ2-2, with TRBD2 identical over 11 bases. Looked up from germline, CDR1 is SGHTA and CDR2 is FQGTGA. Trimming took 3 bases from V and 5 from J; bases not matched to a gene: 5. The CDR3 runs to 16 residues. CDR3 DNA sequence: TGTGCCAGCAGCTTCGCGCTAGCGGGGGGTACCGGGGAGCTGTTTTTT. This gives the protein CASSFALAGGTGELFF.

The chain links TRBV14 to TRBJ2-1; TRBD2 is a possible D gene (5 bases). The CDR3 is made up of 13 amino acids. V gave up 6 bases and J gave up 6 bases, with 12 bases separating them. Germline CDR1 and CDR2: SGHDN and FVKESK. The CDR3 coding sequence is TGTGCCAGCAGGAGGACTGAGGGCAATGAGCAGTTCTTC. Protein product: CASRRTEGNEQFF.